What follows describes a single T cell receptor beta chain. No antigen is known for it. The sample originates from a study of cytomegalovirus exposure and HLA in healthy donors. Study-wide findings and caveats: In most subjects, TCR beta sequences reportedly gave accurate predictions of HLA-A and HLA-B alleles.

Amplification used 60 Vbeta primers and 13 Jbeta primers. Sequencing used immunoSEQ multiplex PCR; TCRdb keeps in-frame clones, though not all of them. The top ten clones hold about 1.7% of a sample with under 150,000 clones, roughly 86% of them seen once. The CDR3 is made up of 16 amino acids. The germline CDR1 and CDR2 sequences are SGHRS and YFSETQ. V shed 4 bases and J 5 bases; nucleotides not matched to a gene: 9. The chain employs TRBV5-1 and TRBJ2-2, with TRBD2 matching 9 bases. The receptor comes from a man in his late teens or twenties in good health and CMV-seronegative. Input material: PBMCs. The DNA for the CDR3 is TGCGCCAGCAGCCCGGCGGGACTAGCAGGGACCGGGGAGCTGTTTTTT. This sequence encodes CASSPAGLAGTGELFF. Using reference TRBV5-1 and TRBJ2-2 for the parts outside the CDR3, the full variable domain is KAGVTQTPRYLIKTRGQQVTLSCSPISGHRSVSWYQQTPGQGLQFLFEYFSETQRNKGNFPGRFSGRQFSNSRSEMNVSTLELGDSALYLCASSPAGLAGTGELFFGEGSRLTVL.